The clone carrying this T cell receptor (beta chain) was recorded a few times. Its antigen is not identified. The data were obtained in a study of beta chain features in type 1 diabetes. The isolated RNA, all of it, was reverse transcribed, so expressed TCRB transcripts were what got sequenced. Sequencing was performed with immunoSEQ multiplex PCR; in TCRdb, only in-frame clones are kept and a portion is missing. The sample gives approximately 150,000 clones, 9.7% of which show up once; 0.55% to 0.65% is in the top ten. The study's findings and limits: Shortening of TCRB CDR3s, moderate but significant, appeared in all four CD4+ subsets of Type 1 diabetes patients. Compared with healthy donors, patients appeared to share more similar naive, central memory and regulatory TCRB repertoires.

Germline V CDR1 and CDR2: KGHSH, LQKENI. V shed 3 bases and J 5 bases; nucleotides not matched to a gene: 8. The CDR3 length is 15 residues. Sequencing used central memory CD4+ T cells from blood. This chain connects TRBV18 to TRBJ2-5; 8 nucleotides agree with TRBD1. This receptor was obtained from a woman between 40 and 50 years old in good health. CDR3 in DNA: TGTGCCAGCTCACCGCAGGGGGCCAGAATGGAGACCCAGTACTTC. This sequence encodes CASSPQGARMETQYF.